This TCR beta chain emerged from a study of blood T cell repertoires in COVID-19. Study in general: Samples representing acute and convalescent COVID-19 were sourced from the United States, Italy and Spain. Sample material is recorded as cDNA or gDNA derived from T cells, B-cell-depleted T cells, or PBMCs.

V was clipped by 4 bases and J by 7 bases; unmatched bases: 1. Germline CDR1 reads MRHNA; CDR2 reads SNTAGT. The CDR3 is 13 residues long. Study processing details: Amplification of reference gene primers provided the estimated nucleated cell counts. Method: immunoSEQ multiplex PCR; TCRdb's copy keeps in-frame clones and lacks some. Clonal size and the V and J genes are those of that table, whereas D and trimming came from the DNA. The sample lists about 160,000 clones, more than 70% occurring once. This chain uses TRBV6-4 with TRBJ1-6, with 7 bases lining up with TRBD1. The material sequenced was peripheral blood. The sequence derives from a woman older than 75 with active or convalescent COVID-19. The CDR3: CASSVGGNSPLHF. In DNA form, the CDR3 reads TGTGCCAGCAGTGTAGGGGGCAATTCACCCCTCCACTTT.